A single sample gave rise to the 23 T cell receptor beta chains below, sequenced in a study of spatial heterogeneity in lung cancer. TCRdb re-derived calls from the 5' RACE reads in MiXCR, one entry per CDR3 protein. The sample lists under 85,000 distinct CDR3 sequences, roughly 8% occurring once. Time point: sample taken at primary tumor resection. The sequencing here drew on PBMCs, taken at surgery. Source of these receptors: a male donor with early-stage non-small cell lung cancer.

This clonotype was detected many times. CDR3 sequence reads: CASSQSPTRGPIEEQFF. CDR3 DNA sequence: TGTGCCAGCAGCCAAAGCCCCACTAGGGGGCCAATAGAAGAGCAGTTCTTC. V and J are TRBV4-2 and TRBJ2-1; TRBD1 matches at 7 bases. Germline CDR1 reads LGHNA; CDR2 reads YNFKEQ. The J segment lost 10 bases and the V segment lost 2 bases, leaving 17 bases of the junction unmatched. This CDR3 has 17 residues.

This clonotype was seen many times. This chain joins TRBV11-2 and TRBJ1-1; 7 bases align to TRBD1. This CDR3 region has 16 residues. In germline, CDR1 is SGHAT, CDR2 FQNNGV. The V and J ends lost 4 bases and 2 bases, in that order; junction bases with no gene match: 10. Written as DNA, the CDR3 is TGTGCCAGCAGCTCCTCCGCCGGGACAGCAAACACTGAAGCTTTCTTT. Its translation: CASSSSAGTANTEAFF. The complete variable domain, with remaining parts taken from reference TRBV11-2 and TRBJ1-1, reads EAGVAQSPRYKIIEKRQSVAFWCNPISGHATLYWYQQILGQGPKLLIQFQNNGVVDDSQLPKDRFSAERLKGVDSTLKIQPAKLEDSAVYLCASSSSAGTANTEAFFGQGTRLTVV.

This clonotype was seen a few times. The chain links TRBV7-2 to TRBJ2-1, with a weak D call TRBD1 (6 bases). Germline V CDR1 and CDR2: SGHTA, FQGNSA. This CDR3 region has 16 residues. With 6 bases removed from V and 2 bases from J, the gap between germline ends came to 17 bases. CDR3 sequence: CASSKTGPGTYNEQFF. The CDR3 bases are TGTGCCAGCAGTAAAACAGGGCCAGGTACCTACAATGAGCAGTTCTTC. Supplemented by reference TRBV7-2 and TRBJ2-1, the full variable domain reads GAGVSQSPSNKVTEKGKDVELRCDPISGHTALYWYRQSLGQGLEFLIYFQGNSAPDKSGLPSDRFSAERTGGSVSTLTIQRTQQEDSAVYLCASSKTGPGTYNEQFFGPGTRLTVL.

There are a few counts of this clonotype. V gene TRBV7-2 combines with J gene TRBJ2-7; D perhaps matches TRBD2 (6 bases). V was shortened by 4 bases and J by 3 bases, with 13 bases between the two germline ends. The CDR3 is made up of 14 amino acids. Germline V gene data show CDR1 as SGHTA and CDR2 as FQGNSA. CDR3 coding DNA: TGTGCCAGCAGCTACGGGACTCTGCTCTACGAGCAGTACTTC. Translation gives CASSYGTLLYEQYF.

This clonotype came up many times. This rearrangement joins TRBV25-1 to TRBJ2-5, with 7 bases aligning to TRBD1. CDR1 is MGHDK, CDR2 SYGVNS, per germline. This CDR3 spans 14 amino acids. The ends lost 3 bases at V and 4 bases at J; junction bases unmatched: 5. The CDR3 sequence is CASSDPGGGETQYF. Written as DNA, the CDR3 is TGTGCCAGCAGTGATCCAGGGGGTGGAGAGACCCAGTACTTC.

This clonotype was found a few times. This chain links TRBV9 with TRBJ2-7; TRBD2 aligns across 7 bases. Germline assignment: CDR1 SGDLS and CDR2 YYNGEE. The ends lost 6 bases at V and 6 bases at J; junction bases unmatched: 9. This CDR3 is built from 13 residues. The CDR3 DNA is TGTGCCAGCACCCCTGCGGCTAGCGGCGAGCAGTACTTC. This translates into CASTPAASGEQYF.

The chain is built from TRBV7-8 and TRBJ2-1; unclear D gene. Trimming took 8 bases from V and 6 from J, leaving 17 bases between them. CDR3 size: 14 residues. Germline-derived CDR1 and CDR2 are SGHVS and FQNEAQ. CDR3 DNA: TGTGCCAGCGTGCCCACGCGGACGAGCAATGAGCAGTTCTTC. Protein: CASVPTRTSNEQFF.

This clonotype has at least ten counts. CDR3 sequence reads: CSARGQGAYNYGYTF. In DNA, the CDR3 is TGCAGTGCTAGGGGACAGGGGGCATATAACTATGGCTACACCTTC. The rearrangement joins TRBV20-1 to TRBJ1-2, with 12 nucleotides matching TRBD1. Germline values: CDR1 DFQATT, CDR2 SNEGSKA (reference sequence). This CDR3 has 15 residues. V trimming: 3 bases; J trimming: 1 base; junction bases outside the gene matches: 3.

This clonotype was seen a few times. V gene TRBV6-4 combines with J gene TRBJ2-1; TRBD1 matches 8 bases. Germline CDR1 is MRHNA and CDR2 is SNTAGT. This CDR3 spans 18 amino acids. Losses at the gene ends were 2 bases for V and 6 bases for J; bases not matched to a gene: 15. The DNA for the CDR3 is TGTGCCAGCAGTGACCGTATGATCGGGGGAACAGGGGGCAATGAGCAGTTCTTC. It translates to CASSDRMIGGTGGNEQFF.

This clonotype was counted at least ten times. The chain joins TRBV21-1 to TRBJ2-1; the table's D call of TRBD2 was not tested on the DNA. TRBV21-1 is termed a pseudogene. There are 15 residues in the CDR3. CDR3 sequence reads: CASSKGGALDNEQFF. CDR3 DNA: TGTGCCAGCAGCAAAGGAGGGGCCCTCGACAATGAGCAGTTCTTC.

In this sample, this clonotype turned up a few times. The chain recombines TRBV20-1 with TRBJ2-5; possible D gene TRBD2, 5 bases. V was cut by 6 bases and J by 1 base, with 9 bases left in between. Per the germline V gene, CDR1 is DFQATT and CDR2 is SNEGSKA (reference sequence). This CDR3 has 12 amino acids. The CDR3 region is CSAGDFQETQYF. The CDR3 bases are TGCAGTGCCGGGGATTTCCAAGAGACCCAGTACTTC.

CDR3 coding DNA: TGTGCCAGCAGCTTTGGACTAGCGGGAGGGCCGGGAGATACGCAGTATTTT. It is translated as CASSFGLAGGPGDTQYF. The rearrangement joins TRBV9 to TRBJ2-3; 15 bases line up with TRBD2. J gave up 5 bases and V 4 bases, and 8 bases lay outside the gene matches. CDR3 length equals 17 residues. The germline gives CDR1 SGDLS, CDR2 YYNGEE.

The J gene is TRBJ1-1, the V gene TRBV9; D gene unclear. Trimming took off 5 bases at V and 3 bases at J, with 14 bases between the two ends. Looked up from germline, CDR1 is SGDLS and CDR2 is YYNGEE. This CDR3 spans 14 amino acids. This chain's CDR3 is CASRSLGGHTEAFF. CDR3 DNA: TGTGCCAGCAGGTCCCTGGGAGGTCACACTGAAGCTTTCTTT.

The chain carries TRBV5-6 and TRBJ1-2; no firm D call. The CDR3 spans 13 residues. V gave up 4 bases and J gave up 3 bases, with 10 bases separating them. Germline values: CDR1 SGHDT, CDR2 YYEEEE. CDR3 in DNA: TGTGCCAGCAGCACCTACAGATACTATGGCTACACCTTC. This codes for CASSTYRYYGYTF.

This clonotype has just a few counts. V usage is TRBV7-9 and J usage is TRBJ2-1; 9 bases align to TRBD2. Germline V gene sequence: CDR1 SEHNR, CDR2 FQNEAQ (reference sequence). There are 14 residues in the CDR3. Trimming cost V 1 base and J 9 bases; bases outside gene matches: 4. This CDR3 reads CASSLVAGAGEQFF. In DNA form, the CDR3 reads TGTGCCAGCAGCTTAGTAGCGGGAGCGGGTGAGCAGTTCTTC.

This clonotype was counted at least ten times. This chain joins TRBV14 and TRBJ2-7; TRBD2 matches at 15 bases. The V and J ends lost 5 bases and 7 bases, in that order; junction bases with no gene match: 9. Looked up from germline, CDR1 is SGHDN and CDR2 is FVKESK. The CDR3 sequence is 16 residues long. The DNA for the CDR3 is TGTGCCAGCAGCGAAACCGGGACTAGCGGGAGGTTAGAGCAGTACTTC. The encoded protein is CASSETGTSGRLEQYF.

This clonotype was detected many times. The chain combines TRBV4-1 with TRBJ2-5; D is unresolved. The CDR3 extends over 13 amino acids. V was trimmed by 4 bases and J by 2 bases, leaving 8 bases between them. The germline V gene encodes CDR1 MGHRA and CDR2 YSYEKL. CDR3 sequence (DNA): TGCGCCAGCAGCCGAGGACCTCAAGAGACCCAGTACTTC. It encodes CASSRGPQETQYF.

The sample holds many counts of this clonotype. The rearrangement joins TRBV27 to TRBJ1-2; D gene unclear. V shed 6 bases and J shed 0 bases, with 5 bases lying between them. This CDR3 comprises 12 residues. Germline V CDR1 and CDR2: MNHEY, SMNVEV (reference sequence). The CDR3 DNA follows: TGTGCCAGCAGAGGAGCTAACTATGGCTACACCTTC. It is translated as CASRGANYGYTF.

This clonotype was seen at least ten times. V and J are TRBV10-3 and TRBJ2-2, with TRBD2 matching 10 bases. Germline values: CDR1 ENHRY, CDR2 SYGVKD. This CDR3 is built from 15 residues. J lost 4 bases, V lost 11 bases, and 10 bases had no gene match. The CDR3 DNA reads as TGTGCCCTATCGAGCGGGAGGGCGGGCACCGGGGAGCTGTTTTTT. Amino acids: CALSSGRAGTGELFF.

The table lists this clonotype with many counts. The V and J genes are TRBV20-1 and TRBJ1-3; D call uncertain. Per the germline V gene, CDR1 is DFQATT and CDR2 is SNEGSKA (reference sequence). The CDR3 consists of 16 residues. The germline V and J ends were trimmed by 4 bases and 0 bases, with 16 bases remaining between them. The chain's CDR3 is CSATAAATLSGNTIYF. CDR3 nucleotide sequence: TGCAGTGCTACCGCGGCGGCTACTCTCTCTGGAAACACCATATATTTT.

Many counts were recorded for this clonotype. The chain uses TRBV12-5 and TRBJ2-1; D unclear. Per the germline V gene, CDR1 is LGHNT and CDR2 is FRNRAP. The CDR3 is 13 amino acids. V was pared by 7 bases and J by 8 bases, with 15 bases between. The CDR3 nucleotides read TGTGCTAGTGTTACTCACGGACCCGATGAGCAGTTCTTC. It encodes CASVTHGPDEQFF.

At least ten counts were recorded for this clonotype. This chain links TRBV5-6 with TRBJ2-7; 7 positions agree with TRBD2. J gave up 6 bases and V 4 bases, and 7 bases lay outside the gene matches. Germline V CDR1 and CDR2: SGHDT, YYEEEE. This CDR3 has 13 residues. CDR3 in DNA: TGTGCCAGCAGCCCGACTAGCAGCTTCGAGCAGTACTTC. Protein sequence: CASSPTSSFEQYF.

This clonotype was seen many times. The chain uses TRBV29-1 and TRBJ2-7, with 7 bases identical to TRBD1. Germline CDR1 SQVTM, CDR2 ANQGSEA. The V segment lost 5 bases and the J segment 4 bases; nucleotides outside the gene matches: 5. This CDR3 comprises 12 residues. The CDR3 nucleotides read TGCAGCGTTTTAGGGGGCGGATACGAGCAGTACTTC. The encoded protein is CSVLGGGYEQYF.